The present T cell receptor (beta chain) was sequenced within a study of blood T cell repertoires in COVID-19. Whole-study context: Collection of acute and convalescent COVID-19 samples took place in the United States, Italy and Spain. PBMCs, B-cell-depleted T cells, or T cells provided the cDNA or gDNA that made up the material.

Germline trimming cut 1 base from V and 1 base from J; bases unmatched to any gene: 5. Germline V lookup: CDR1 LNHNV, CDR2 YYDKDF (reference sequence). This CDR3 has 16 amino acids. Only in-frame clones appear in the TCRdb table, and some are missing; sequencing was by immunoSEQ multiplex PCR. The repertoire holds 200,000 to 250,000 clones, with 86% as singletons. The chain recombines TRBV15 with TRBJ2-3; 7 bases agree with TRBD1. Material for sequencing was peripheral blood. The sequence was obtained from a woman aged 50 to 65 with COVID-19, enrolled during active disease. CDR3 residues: CATSRGTGQGTDTQYF. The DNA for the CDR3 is TGTGCCACCAGCAGAGGGACAGGACAGGGCACAGATACGCAGTATTTT.